Listed here are 22 T cell receptor beta chains from one sample, sequenced in a study of CD8+CD57+ T cells in acquired aplastic anemia. The template used for profiling TCR beta VDJ and CDR3 was genomic DNA. Each CDR3 protein is one row after TCRdb ran MiXCR on the reads. The table lists 150,000 to 200,000 distinct CDR3 sequences, 48% of them singletons. Sequencing involved patients with CD8+CD57+ cell expansion previously shown by flow cytometry. The material sequenced was sorted CD4+, CD8+, or CD8+CD57+ T cells (not recorded which) from PBMCs. Receptor source: a human donor with aplastic anemia.

This clonotype showed up just a few times. The chain uses TRBV28 and TRBJ2-7, with D uncertain. This CDR3 has 11 amino acids. V was trimmed by 8 bases and J by 6 bases, leaving 11 bases between them. In germline, CDR1 is MDHEN, CDR2 SYDVKM. The CDR3 bases are TGTGCCAGCGCTGACCTAGGCGAGCAGTACTTC. Protein: CASADLGEQYF. Full variable domain (remainder filled in from reference TRBV28 and TRBJ2-7): DVKVTQSSRYLVKRTGEKVFLECVQDMDHENMFWYRQDPGLGLRLIYFSYDVKMKEKGDIPEGYSVSREKKERFSLILESASTNQTSMYLCASADLGEQYFGPGTRLTVT.

This clonotype occurred many times. The chain uses TRBV6-4 and TRBJ2-3; TRBD2 aligns across 9 bases. From germline, CDR1 is MRHNA and CDR2 SNTAGT. This CDR3 region has 14 residues. After removal of 6 bases from V and 2 bases from J, the junction contained 3 bases not matched to a gene. The CDR3 spells CASSPSGNTDTQYF. The CDR3 bases are TGTGCCAGCAGCCCTAGCGGGAACACAGATACGCAGTATTTT.

The chain links TRBV10-1 to TRBJ2-6, with 7 bases matching TRBD1. The germline V gene encodes CDR1 WNHNN and CDR2 SYGVQD (reference sequence). The J segment lost 12 bases and the V segment lost 2 bases, leaving 4 bases of the junction unmatched. The CDR3 runs 13 residues. The CDR3 loop reads CASSELRDSVLTF. The CDR3 DNA reads TGCGCCAGCAGTGAGCTCCGGGACAGCGTCCTGACTTTC.

This clonotype was counted ten times or more. CDR3 region: CSASESAGELYGYTF. The CDR3 DNA is TGCAGTGCTAGCGAATCGGCAGGGGAGCTTTATGGCTACACCTTC. This chain joins TRBV20-1 and TRBJ1-2, with a weak D call TRBD1 (6 bases). Germline assignment: CDR1 DFQATT and CDR2 SNEGSKA (reference sequence). Trimming took off 3 bases at V and 5 bases at J, with 19 bases between the two ends. This CDR3 is 15 amino acids long.

This clonotype was detected only once. The V and J genes are TRBV2 and TRBJ2-7; no definite D call. This CDR3 region has 12 residues. Germline CDR1 and CDR2: SNHLY and FYNNEI. Trimming left V 6 bases short and J 8 bases short, with 14 bases between. CDR3 sequence: CASRADEQKQYF. The DNA for the CDR3 is TGTGCCAGCAGGGCCGACGAACAGAAGCAGTACTTC.

This clonotype was counted at least ten times. The chain recombines TRBV12-3 or TRBV12-4 with TRBJ2-5; D possibly corresponds to TRBD1 (6 bases). CDR3 size: 13 residues. V was cut by 6 bases and J by 5 bases, with 13 bases left in between. This chain's CDR3 is CASSYREWETQYF. In DNA, the CDR3 is TGTGCCAGCAGCTACAGGGAATGGGAGACCCAGTACTTC.

This clonotype was detected ten times or more. The chain is built from TRBV6-2 or TRBV6-3 and TRBJ2-7; 8 positions match TRBD1. Germline CDR1 reads MNHEY; CDR2 reads SVGEGT. Trimming took 7 bases from V and 5 from J; bases not matched to a gene: 19. The CDR3 totals 17 residues. This CDR3 reads CASTYMEGTGITHEQYF. The CDR3, as DNA: TGTGCCAGCACCTATATGGAAGGGACAGGTATCACACACGAGCAGTACTTC.

As to this clonotype: One end of the junction does not line up with germline, which may come from a read error. V usage is TRBV9 and J usage is TRBJ1-6; possible D gene TRBD1, 5 bases. CDR3 length: 15 residues. Germline CDR1 SGDLS, CDR2 YYNGEE. CDR3 region: CAGSVGEGINSPLHF. The DNA of the CDR3 is TGTGCCGGCAGCGTAGGGGAGGGGATTAATTCACCCCTCCACTTT. The entire variable domain, with the rest obtained from reference TRBV9 and TRBJ1-6, is as follows: DSGVTQTPKHLITATGQRVTLRCSPRSGDLSVYWYQQSLDQGLQFLIQYYNGEERAKGNILERFSAQQFPDLHSELNLSSLELGDSALYFCAGSVGEGINSPLHFGNGTRLTVT.

This clonotype turned up a few times. The chain employs TRBV12-5 and TRBJ2-2; TRBD2 matches 8 bases. This CDR3 is 16 amino acids long. V dropped 9 bases and J dropped 4; count of bases not matched to a gene: 13. CDR1 LGHNT and CDR2 FRNRAP come from the germline V gene. The CDR3 nucleotides read TGTGCTAGCACGGGGGAGCGGGAGTATCCCACCGGGGAGCTGTTTTTT. This sequence encodes CASTGEREYPTGELFF.

In this sample, this clonotype turned up many times. This rearrangement joins TRBV9 to TRBJ2-3; no firm D call. V was pared by 0 bases and J by 6 bases, with 8 bases between. The CDR3 runs 13 residues. Germline CDR1 reads SGDLS; CDR2 reads YYNGEE. CDR3 region: CASSVAGLDTQYF. The CDR3 DNA is TGTGCCAGCAGCGTAGCAGGTCTGGATACGCAGTATTTT.

The rearrangement links TRBV27 to TRBJ2-3; weak D call: TRBD1 (5 bases). The germline V and J ends were trimmed by 10 bases and 4 bases, with 18 bases remaining between them. CDR3 size: 14 residues. CDR1 and CDR2 from the germline V gene are MNHEY and SMNVEV (reference sequence). The CDR3: CATQGIDGADTQYF. The CDR3 DNA is TGTGCCACCCAGGGTATAGATGGTGCAGATACGCAGTATTTT.

The table lists this clonotype with a count of one. At one end, the junction sequence differs from germline, possibly due to a read error. V gene TRBV19 combines with J gene TRBJ1-2; 7 positions agree with TRBD1. The CDR3 is 16 amino acids. Per the germline V gene, CDR1 is LNHDA and CDR2 is SQIVND (reference sequence). CDR3 region: CASSIGRQGVNYGCTF. CDR3 bases: TGTGCCAGTAGTATCGGTCGGCAGGGGGTAAACTATGGCTGCACCTTC.

The table lists this clonotype with many counts. Here the CDR3 reads CASSATLAGGAEQYF. The CDR3 coding sequence is TGCGCCAGCAGTGCGACACTAGCGGGAGGGGCCGAGCAGTACTTC. The chain joins TRBV10-2 to TRBJ2-7; TRBD2 matches at 13 bases. Losses at the gene ends were 4 bases for V and 6 bases for J; bases not matched to a gene: 6. The CDR3 totals 15 residues. Per the germline V gene, CDR1 is WSHSY and CDR2 is SAAADI.

This clonotype has a handful of counts. The rearrangement links TRBV10-1 to TRBJ2-7; D is possibly TRBD1 (6 bases). V lost 0 bases and J 1 base, leaving 7 bases between the germline ends. CDR3 size: 14 residues. Germline values: CDR1 WNHNN, CDR2 SYGVQD (reference sequence). Here the CDR3 DNA reads TGCGCCAGCAGTGAGTCCAGGGGTTCCTACGAGCAGTACTTC. This encodes CASSESRGSYEQYF.

This clonotype came up a few times. The chain employs TRBV29-1 and TRBJ2-1; 12 bases line up with TRBD2. The CDR3 covers 16 residues. The V gene end was trimmed by 4 bases and the J gene end by 0 bases; junction bases not matched to a gene: 4. Per germline, CDR1 SQVTM and CDR2 ANQGSEA. CDR3 protein: CSVVQLAGGSYNEQFF. The CDR3, as DNA: TGCAGCGTTGTTCAACTAGCGGGAGGCTCCTACAATGAGCAGTTCTTC.

In this sample, this clonotype turned up many times. The rearrangement uses TRBV10-1 and TRBJ2-2; D possibly corresponds to TRBD2 (6 bases). Germline V gives CDR1 WNHNN, CDR2 SYGVQD (reference sequence). This CDR3 region has 15 residues. Deletions cut 3 bases from V and 7 bases from J, with 15 bases between. As DNA, the CDR3 is TGCGCCAGCAGTGAAGGGTCTAGCGCGGTCGGGGAGCTGTTTTTT. Translation gives CASSEGSSAVGELFF.

CDR3 in DNA: TGCAGCCTGGGGGTAACCTACGAGCAGTACTTC. This codes for CSLGVTYEQYF. The J gene is TRBJ2-7, the V gene TRBV29-1, with D perhaps matching TRBD1 or TRBD2 (5 bases each). V lost 8 bases and J lost 2, with 10 bases in between. There are 11 residues in the CDR3. The germline V gene encodes CDR1 SQVTM and CDR2 ANQGSEA.

This sequence joins TRBV27 and TRBJ1-1, with 7 nucleotides matching TRBD1. The CDR3 is 14 residues long. Germline V gives CDR1 MNHEY, CDR2 SMNVEV (reference sequence). Trimming took 5 bases from V and 3 from J; bases not matched to a gene: 6. The CDR3 loop is CASSVRDSYTEAFF. The CDR3 DNA reads TGTGCCAGCAGTGTCCGGGACAGCTACACTGAAGCTTTCTTT.

This chain connects TRBV9 to TRBJ1-2, with D perhaps TRBD1 (6 bases). CDR3 length equals 19 residues. V lost 4 bases to trimming and J lost 3 bases, with 28 bases between them. Per the germline V gene, CDR1 is SGDLS and CDR2 is YYNGEE. CDR3 in DNA: TGTGCCAGCAGCTCCTCATATCGCTCGGGGACACCCAAGGACTATGGCTACACCTTC. Its protein product is CASSSSYRSGTPKDYGYTF. The whole variable domain, remainder taken from reference TRBV9 and TRBJ1-2, is DSGVTQTPKHLITATGQRVTLRCSPRSGDLSVYWYQQSLDQGLQFLIQYYNGEERAKGNILERFSAQQFPDLHSELNLSSLELGDSALYFCASSSSYRSGTPKDYGYTFGSGTRLTVV.

This clonotype has at least ten counts. The chain uses TRBV19 and TRBJ2-7; 8 bases are a match to TRBD1. The CDR3 is 14 residues long. Per germline, CDR1 LNHDA and CDR2 SQIVND (reference sequence). Trimming removed 4 bases from V and 3 bases from J; junction bases left unmatched: 5. In DNA, the CDR3 is TGTGCCAGTAGTACTTGGGACAGGCTCTACGAGCAGTACTTC. Amino acid sequence: CASSTWDRLYEQYF.

As for this clonotype: It may be a read error: a sequence one base away is much more abundant. This chain connects TRBV7-8 to TRBJ1-1; D is unclear. Germline CDR1 reads SGHVS; CDR2 reads FQNEAQ. This CDR3 contains 14 residues. The CDR3 DNA is TGTGCCAGCAGCTTAGAAGATCCAACCACTGAAGTTTTCTTT. Protein: CASSLEDPTTEVFF.

The table lists this clonotype with a count of one. The chain recombines TRBV4-3 with TRBJ2-3; 11 positions agree with TRBD2. From germline, CDR1 is LGHNA and CDR2 YSLEER. V lost 5 bases, J lost 1 base, and 2 bases stayed unmatched. The CDR3 totals 15 residues. The CDR3 DNA follows: TGCGCCAGCAGCGTACTAGCGGGAGGCACAGATACGCAGTATTTT. As protein: CASSVLAGGTDTQYF.